This T cell receptor (beta chain) came from a study of shared clonotypes between healthy human individuals. Study-level results: The study generally estimated greater richness for naive than memory subsets.

Remarks on this clone: No antigen is known for it.

V lost 5 bases to trimming and J lost 4 bases, with 15 bases between them. The CDR3 length is 14 residues. Germline CDR1 SEHNR, CDR2 FQNEAQ (reference sequence). Both subsets, CD45RA+ naive and CD45RA-negative memory, were split from the CD4+ cells. TCRdb keeps only in-frame clones here, not all; method: immunoSEQ multiplex PCR. The sample has 950,000 to 1,100,000 clones, under 80% seen once; the top ten hold over 1.3%. The V call is TRBV7-9, the J call TRBJ2-7, with D uncertain. The sample was memory CD4+ T cells sorted from blood. As for subset: CD45RA-negative fraction. This receptor was identified in a young man in good health. This CDR3 reads CASSPSIVRYEQYF. The CDR3 DNA sequence: TGTGCCAGCAGCCCGTCGATTGTCAGATACGAGCAGTACTTC.